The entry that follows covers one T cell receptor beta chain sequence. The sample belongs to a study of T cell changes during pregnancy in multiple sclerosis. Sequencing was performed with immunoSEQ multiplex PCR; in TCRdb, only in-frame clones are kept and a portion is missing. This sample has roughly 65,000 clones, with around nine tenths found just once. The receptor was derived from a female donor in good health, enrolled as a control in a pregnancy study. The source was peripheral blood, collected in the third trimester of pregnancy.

CDR3 sequence (DNA): TGTGCCAGCAAACAAACTCAGGGGGGCGAGCAGTACTTC. As protein: CASKQTQGGEQYF. The chain joins TRBV6-5 to TRBJ2-7, with D possibly matching TRBD1 (7 bases). This CDR3 spans 13 amino acids. Germline-derived CDR1 and CDR2 are MNHEY and SVGAGI. V gave up 7 bases and J gave up 6 bases, with 16 bases separating them.